This TCR beta chain was retrieved from a study of cytotoxic CD8 clonotypes in ibrutinib-treated CLL. Background on the study: Sequencing produced an average of roughly 270,000 productive templates and 94,082 productive rearrangements per sample.

Assay: immunoSEQ multiplex PCR; the TCRdb copy retains only in-frame clones and omits some. The profile shows about 39,000 clones, 65% to 70% of them singletons. V was trimmed by 5 bases and J by 7 bases, leaving 8 bases between them. The CDR3 totals 10 residues. CDR1 is SQVTM and CDR2 is ANQGSEA in the germline V gene. Study observations and caveats: The public clonotypes identified were infrequent and showed contraction or stability on treatment.

Comments on this clone: No antigen is known for it.

The V and J genes are TRBV29-1 and TRBJ1-2; D remains ambiguous. This receptor was taken from a human donor with chronic lymphocytic leukemia. Sequencing was performed on PBMCs, taken at disease progression, from a patient treated with ibrutinib. CDR3 protein: CSVLGSGYTF. CDR3 sequence (DNA): TGCAGCGTTCTCGGGAGTGGCTACACCTTC.